This TCR beta chain was obtained from a study of T cell responses to AZD1222 COVID-19 vaccine. Study results and caveats: None of the repertoires were sampled until the peak T cell response had passed. Variant regions that are unmutated are reportedly the target of nearly half of spike-specific TCRs.

Trimming cost V 7 bases and J 2 bases, with 11 bases left between them. CDR1 is KGHDR, CDR2 SFDVKD, per germline. This CDR3 is built from 13 residues. Turning to this clone: Antigen unknown.

Repertoires were generated with immunoSEQ multiplex PCR, while TCRdb's copy carries only in-frame clones and drops some. The sample has 150,000 or so clones, just over 90% seen once. The source was peripheral blood, collected on day 0 of AZD1222 vaccination. V is TRBV24-1 and J is TRBJ2-7, with D unclear. The source is an adult in good health. CDR3 DNA sequence: TGTGCCACCAGCCCATCGGCCACCTACGAGCAGTACTTC. This translates into CATSPSATYEQYF.